The sample holds many counts of the clone carrying this TCR beta chain. Its antigen is not identified. The V gene lost 3 bases and the J gene lost 8 bases, with 12 bases spanning the gap. Germline CDR1 is SNHLY and CDR2 is FYNNEI. The CDR3 runs to 13 residues. The data are from a study of early T cells in non-severe SARS-CoV-2 infection. At the level of the study: Sequencing used unsorted whole-blood bulk RNA, so chains lack pairing. General study findings and limits: Private and CD4 specificities were missed by VDJdb matching, which favored anti-spike CD8 responses.

Unique molecular identifier tags were affixed to discrete cDNA molecules. TCRdb re-derived calls from the 5' RACE reads in MiXCR, one entry per CDR3 protein. This table holds 40,000 to 60,000 distinct CDR3 sequences, 3.5% to 5% found once. Sequencing input: whole blood. This chain connects TRBV2 to TRBJ2-3; D is possibly TRBD2 (6 bases). This TCR was sampled from an adult who was a healthcare worker with PCR-confirmed SARS-CoV-2 infection or an uninfected control (not recorded which). The CDR3 nucleotides read TGTGCCAGCAGTGAGGGACTTGGCCGTACGCAGTATTTT. Encoded protein: CASSEGLGRTQYF.